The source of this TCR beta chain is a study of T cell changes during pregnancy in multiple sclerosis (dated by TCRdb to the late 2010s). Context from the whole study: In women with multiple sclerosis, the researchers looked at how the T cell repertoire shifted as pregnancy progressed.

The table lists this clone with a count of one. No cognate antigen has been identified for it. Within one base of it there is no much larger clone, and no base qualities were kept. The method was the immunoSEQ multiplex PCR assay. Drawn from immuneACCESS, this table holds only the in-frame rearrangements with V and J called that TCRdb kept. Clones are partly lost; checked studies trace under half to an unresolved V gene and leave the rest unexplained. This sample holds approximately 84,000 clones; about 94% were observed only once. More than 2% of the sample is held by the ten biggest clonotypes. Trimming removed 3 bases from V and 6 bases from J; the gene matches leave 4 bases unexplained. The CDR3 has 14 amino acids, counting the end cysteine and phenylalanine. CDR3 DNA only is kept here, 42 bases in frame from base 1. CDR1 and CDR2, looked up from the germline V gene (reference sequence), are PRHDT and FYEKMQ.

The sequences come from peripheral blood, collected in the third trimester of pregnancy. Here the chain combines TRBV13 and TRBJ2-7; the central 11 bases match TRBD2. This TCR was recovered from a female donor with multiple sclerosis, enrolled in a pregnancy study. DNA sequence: TGTGCCAGCAGCTTGGGGACTAGCGGTGGCGAGCAGTACTTC. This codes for CASSLGTSGGEQYF.